What follows are 12 T cell receptor beta chains derived from one specimen sequenced in a study of T cells after posttransplantation cyclophosphamide listed by TCRdb under 2016. The treatment or condition label for this specimen denotes: high-dose cyclophosphamide on days +3 and +4 as single-agent GVHD prophylaxis. Busulfan and fludarabine conditioning, a related or unrelated marrow graft, and cyclophosphamide on days +3 and +4 were given to PTCy patients. Library preparation employed the immunoSEQ multiplex PCR assay. TCRdb retrieved this table from immuneACCESS and kept in-frame rearrangements only. Not all clones are present; in checked studies, unresolved V genes account for under half, and no reason is known for the remainder. The table puts more than 2,500 clones in this sample, none counted just once. In total, the top ten clones hold about 10% of the sample. Sample: PBMCs, taken after allogeneic stem cell transplant with posttransplant cyclophosphamide. The origin of the receptors is a male patient aged 55 to 69 who received an allogeneic stem cell transplant from a related donor and was CMV-positive. Once a transplant has taken place, some T cells may be donor derived.

By proportion, this clone is medium-sized. The J gene is TRBJ2-1, the V gene TRBV11-2, with 8 bases that match TRBD1. V trimming: 6 bases; J trimming: 6 bases; junction bases outside the gene matches: 10. CDR1 is SGHAT and CDR2 is FQNNGV in the germline V gene. The length of the CDR3 is 15 residues. The CDR3 DNA sequence: TGTGCCAGCAGAAACCGGACAGGGAGTCTCAATGAGCAGTTCTTC. Protein product: CASRNRTGSLNEQFF. Supplemented by reference TRBV11-2 and TRBJ2-1, the full variable domain reads EAGVAQSPRYKIIEKRQSVAFWCNPISGHATLYWYQQILGQGPKLLIQFQNNGVVDDSQLPKDRFSAERLKGVDSTLKIQPAKLEDSAVYLCASRNRTGSLNEQFFGPGTRLTVL.

Sample share makes this clone medium-sized. The rearrangement uses TRBV10-3 and TRBJ1-1, with TRBD1 matching over 7 bases. From germline, CDR1 is ENHRY and CDR2 SYGVKD. CDR3 size: 14 residues. J gave up 1 base and V 10 bases, and 9 bases lay outside the gene matches. CDR3 DNA sequence: TGTGCCACGGCGCTAGGGGGCTCGAACACTGAAGCTTTCTTT. Translated, it gives CATALGGSNTEAFF.

This clone appeared many times. The chain recombines TRBV19 with TRBJ2-5; 7 positions agree with TRBD2. Trimming at V came to 8 bases and at J to 4 bases, leaving 13 bases not matched to a gene. The CDR3 sequence is 15 residues long. In germline, CDR1 is LNHDA, CDR2 SQIVND (reference sequence). CDR3 sequence (DNA): TGTGCCAGTTCCCTAATAGGACTAGGAGGAGAGACCCAGTACTTC. This encodes CASSLIGLGGETQYF.

This clone was detected many times. V is TRBV7-2 and J is TRBJ2-2; a weak D match, TRBD1 (5 bases). This CDR3 is 14 amino acids long. V gave up 6 bases and J gave up 1 base, with 9 bases separating them. The germline CDR1 and CDR2 sequences are SGHTA and FQGNSA. In DNA form, the CDR3 reads TGTGCCAGCAGGATGGGGCAGAACACCGGGGAGCTGTTTTTT. Translated, it gives CASRMGQNTGELFF.

This clone is labeled as medium-sized. The rearrangement links TRBV28 to TRBJ2-5, with a possible D match to TRBD2 (6 bases). The length of the CDR3 is 15 residues. V gave up 3 bases and J gave up 3 bases, with 14 bases separating them. Germline lookup yields CDR1 MDHEN and CDR2 SYDVKM. The CDR3 region has the DNA TGTGCCAGCAGTTTGGCGGGGCTTGCGGAAGAGACCCAGTACTTC. Its translation is CASSLAGLAEETQYF.

Within the sample, this clone is medium-sized (0.01 to 0.1%). The J gene is TRBJ2-7, the V gene TRBV15; possibly TRBD1 for D (6 bases). The length of the CDR3 is 13 residues. Trimming cost V 5 bases and J 1 base, with 9 bases left between them. The V gene's germline CDR1 is LNHNV and CDR2 YYDKDF (reference sequence). The CDR3 loop is CATSFGQSYEQYV. As DNA, the CDR3 is TGTGCCACCAGCTTCGGACAGTCCTACGAGCAGTACGTC.

This clone is labeled as medium-sized. V is TRBV7-2 and J is TRBJ2-5, with 7 bases that match TRBD1. J was trimmed by 9 bases and V by 0 bases; bases with no gene match: 4. Germline V gene lookup returns CDR1 SGHTA and CDR2 FQGNSA. This CDR3 has 13 amino acids. The DNA of the CDR3 is TGTGCCAGCAGCTTAGCGACCCAGGGGGCCCAGTACTTC. Protein: CASSLATQGAQYF.

This clone is judged medium-sized. The gene calls are TRBV5-1 and TRBJ2-7; D might be TRBD2 (6 bases). V dropped 5 bases and J dropped 0 bases, with 6 bases sitting between them. The V gene's germline CDR1 is SGHRS and CDR2 YFSETQ. CDR3 length: 12 residues. The CDR3 region is CASRDYSYEQYF. The CDR3 region has the DNA TGCGCCAGCAGGGACTACTCCTACGAGCAGTACTTC.

This clone was detected ten times or more. The chain joins TRBV27 to TRBJ2-5, with a weak D call TRBD1 (5 bases). The CDR3 consists of 16 residues. V dropped 4 bases and J dropped 0 bases, with 15 bases sitting between them. Germline V CDR1 and CDR2: MNHEY, SMNVEV (reference sequence). DNA for the CDR3: TGTGCCAGCAGTTCTCGAGCAGGGTGGTACCAAGAGACCCAGTACTTC. As protein: CASSSRAGWYQETQYF.

Sample share makes this clone medium-sized (0.01 to 0.1%). The chain couples TRBV11-3 to TRBJ2-2; TRBD1 matches at 7 bases. The CDR3 runs to 14 residues. Germline CDR1 SGHNT, CDR2 YENEEA. J gave up 4 bases and V 4 bases, and 3 bases lay outside the gene matches. CDR3 residues: CASSSGGVTGELFF. CDR3 bases: TGTGCCAGCAGCTCAGGGGGTGTCACCGGGGAGCTGTTTTTT.

By proportion, this clone is medium-sized (0.01 to 0.1%). This chain joins TRBV11-1 and TRBJ2-2; D might be TRBD1 (6 bases). The germline CDR1 and CDR2 sequences are SGHAT and FQDESV (reference sequence). This CDR3 is built from 15 residues. V lost 6 bases and J lost 1, with 12 bases in between. The CDR3 DNA reads TGTGCCAGCAGGCAAACAGGGATGAACACCGGGGAGCTGTTTTTT. Translating gives CASRQTGMNTGELFF. The whole variable domain, remainder taken from reference TRBV11-1 and TRBJ2-2, is EAEVAQSPRYKITEKSQAVAFWCDPISGHATLYWYRQILGQGPELLVQFQDESVVDDSQLPKDRFSAERLKGVDSTLKIQPAELGDSAMYLCASRQTGMNTGELFFGEGSRLTVL.

In its sample, this clone was seen many times. The chain recombines TRBV7-2 with TRBJ2-2; D is uncertain. CDR1 is SGHTA and CDR2 is FQGNSA in the germline V gene. The V and J ends lost 2 bases and 1 base respectively, with 5 bases between them. The CDR3 contains 14 residues. CDR3 protein: CASSLRQNTGELFF. The CDR3 DNA sequence: TGTGCCAGCAGCTTAAGACAGAACACCGGGGAGCTGTTTTTT.